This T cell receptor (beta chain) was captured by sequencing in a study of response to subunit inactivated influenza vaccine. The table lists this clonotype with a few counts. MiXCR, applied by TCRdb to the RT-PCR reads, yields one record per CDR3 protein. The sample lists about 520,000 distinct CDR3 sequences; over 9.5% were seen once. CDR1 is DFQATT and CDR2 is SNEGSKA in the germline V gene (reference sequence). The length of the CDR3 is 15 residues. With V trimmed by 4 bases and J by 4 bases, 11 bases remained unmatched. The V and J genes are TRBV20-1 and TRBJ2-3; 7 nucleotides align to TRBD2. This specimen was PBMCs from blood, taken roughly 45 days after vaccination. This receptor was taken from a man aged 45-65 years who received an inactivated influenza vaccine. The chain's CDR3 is CSAIESGKGADTQYF. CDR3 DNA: TGCAGTGCTATAGAGAGCGGGAAAGGGGCAGATACGCAGTATTTT.